This record covers a single T cell receptor (beta chain). Trimming shortened V by 0 bases and J by 5 bases, and 11 bases separated the two germline ends. The CDR3 covers 15 residues. Germline CDR1 and CDR2: LGHNA and YSLEER. The sample comes from a study of blood T cell repertoires in COVID-19. On the study more broadly: The samples span acute and convalescent COVID-19 from the United States, Italy and Spain. Sample material is recorded as cDNA or gDNA derived from T cells, B-cell-depleted T cells, or PBMCs.

As handled by the study authors: Reference gene primer amplification gave nucleated cell count estimates. Data came from immunoSEQ multiplex PCR; TCRdb stores just in-frame clones and leaves some out. V, J and clone size reflect that table, while D and trimming were determined from the DNA. The profile shows 80,000 or so clones, about 89% of them singletons. The sequence was obtained from a woman aged 60-70 years with acute or convalescent COVID-19. Sequencing was done on a sample of peripheral blood. V and J are TRBV4-3 and TRBJ1-5; D is perhaps TRBD1 (5 bases). CDR3 sequence reads: CASSQEPGGDQPQHF. Written as DNA, the CDR3 is TGCGCCAGCAGCCAAGAACCGGGAGGGGATCAGCCCCAGCATTTT.